Detailed here is one TCR beta chain. The sample originates from a study of blood T cell repertoires in COVID-19. Study overall: Material from acute and convalescent COVID-19 was sourced from the United States, Italy and Spain.

Germline-derived CDR1 and CDR2 are MRHNA and SNTAGT. Between the trimmed V and J ends, which lost 3 bases and 4 bases, there was a span of 7 bases. There are 13 residues in the CDR3. Assay: immunoSEQ multiplex PCR; the TCRdb copy retains only in-frame clones and omits some. The table lists about 160,000 clones, 60% to 85% of them singletons. This clonotype was sampled from a man aged 55-75 years with acute or convalescent COVID-19. The gene calls are TRBV6-4 and TRBJ1-5; no clear D gene. Sequencing was performed on peripheral blood. In DNA form, the CDR3 reads TGTGCCAGCAGTGAAACAGATAATCAGCCCCAGCATTTT. Its protein is CASSETDNQPQHF.